The rows below give T cell receptor beta chains drawn from one sample of a study of low-dose radiotherapy and immunotherapy resistance in tumors. TCRdb processed the reads anew with MiXCR; each CDR3 protein has one entry. This table has approximately 100,000 distinct CDR3 sequences, about a fifth appearing once. The starting material was PBMCs, obtained after low-dose radiotherapy plus immunotherapy. Receptors originate from a male donor with prostate cancer. CDR3s leave out the opening cysteine and the closing phenylalanine or tryptophan.

V: TRBV5-6
J: TRBJ2-1
length: 11
CDR3: ASSLGTHNEQF

V: TRBV4-3
J: TRBJ2-5
length: 13
CDR3: ASSPDGGPRETQY

V: TRBV4-2
J: TRBJ1-2
length: 13
CDR3: ASSQTSGQGYGYT

V: TRBV19
J: TRBJ2-6
length: 16
CDR3: ASRPTGTGRAGANVLT

V: TRBV14
J: TRBJ1-1
length: 11
CDR3: ASSRIMNTEAF

V: TRBV5-1
J: TRBJ1-1
length: 13
CDR3: ASSPSPGLNTEAF

V: TRBV27
J: TRBJ1-6
length: 13
CDR3: ASSLGTGHNSPLH

V: TRBV2
J: TRBJ2-7
length: 13
CDR3: ASTLLASGLYEQY

V: TRBV5-1
J: TRBJ2-1
length: 12
CDR3: ASSLSQGEGEQF

V: TRBV10-3
J: TRBJ2-3
length: 14
CDR3: AISEVSSAGADTQY

V: TRBV4-1
J: TRBJ2-7
length: 13
CDR3: ASSRSGTGAYEQY

V: TRBV5-6
J: TRBJ2-5
length: 11
CDR3: ASNLRGEETQY

V: TRBV7-8
J: TRBJ2-5
length: 15
CDR3: ASSPSWRGGRRETQY

V: TRBV20-1
J: TRBJ2-1
length: 14
CDR3: SADPLTSGDYNEQF

V: TRBV5-4
J: TRBJ2-3
length: 13
CDR3: ASSSLLAATDTQY

V: TRBV6-6
J: TRBJ2-1
length: 13
CDR3: ASSVRTGTYNEQF

V: TRBV4-2
J: TRBJ2-3
length: 13
CDR3: ASSPLGAPTDTQY

V: TRBV12-5
J: TRBJ2-3
length: 11
CDR3: ASGLGGTDTQY

V: TRBV6-5
J: TRBJ2-1
length: 13
CDR3: ASSYGRNSYNEQF

V: TRBV12-3/TRBV12-4
J: TRBJ2-6
length: 17
CDR3: ASSPPIRTGGFWANVLT

V: TRBV5-1
J: TRBJ1-5
length: 11
CDR3: ASSLGPDQPQH

V: TRBV5-6
J: TRBJ2-3
length: 12
CDR3: ASSSPGLTDTQY

V: TRBV5-4
J: TRBJ2-7
length: 11
CDR3: ASSLILANEQY

V: TRBV14
J: TRBJ2-5
length: 11
CDR3: ASSQGAHATQY

V: TRBV18
J: TRBJ2-1
length: 13
CDR3: ASSPDRWGYNEQF

V: TRBV6-2/TRBV6-3
J: TRBJ2-2
length: 12
CDR3: ASSYSGTGELFF

V: TRBV30
J: TRBJ1-3
length: 13
CDR3: AWSGVSGPGNTIY

V: TRBV15
J: TRBJ1-2
length: 13
CDR3: ATSRDRDSLYGYT

V: TRBV29-1
J: TRBJ2-2
length: 11
CDR3: SVGTRGTGELF

V: TRBV7-9
J: TRBJ1-1
length: 10
CDR3: ASSLMGTEAF

V: TRBV4-2
J: TRBJ2-4
length: 14
CDR3: ASSQEWGEAKNIQY

V: TRBV20-1
J: TRBJ2-3
length: 15
CDR3: SALDYREAPRTDTQY

V: TRBV20-1
J: TRBJ1-2
length: 12
CDR3: SARVEAGIPGYT

V: TRBV7-6
J: TRBJ1-6
length: 14
CDR3: ASSLVQGQENSPLH

V: TRBV20-1
J: TRBJ1-5
length: 12
CDR3: SARATGGHQPQH

V: TRBV29-1
J: TRBJ2-7
length: 11
CDR3: SVAGGPLGEQY

V: TRBV5-6
J: TRBJ1-3
length: 12
CDR3: ASSRGMLGNTIY

V: TRBV7-2
J: TRBJ2-1
length: 11
CDR3: ASSSTTSGGPF

V: TRBV9
J: TRBJ2-7
length: 13
CDR3: ASSTRSGGRSEQY

V: TRBV19
J: TRBJ2-3
length: 13
CDR3: ASAYDSTGADTQY

V: TRBV7-2
J: TRBJ2-1
length: 11
CDR3: ASSFVGYNEQF

V: TRBV12-3/TRBV12-4
J: TRBJ1-5
length: 12
CDR3: ASSSPPAGQPQH

V: TRBV12-3/TRBV12-4
J: TRBJ2-1
length: 11
CDR3: ASRIVSLNEQF

V: TRBV13
J: TRBJ2-3
length: 15
CDR3: ASSLGLSGGLLETQY

V: TRBV5-5
J: TRBJ1-5
length: 12
CDR3: ASSLAGERQPQH

V: TRBV7-9
J: TRBJ2-7
length: 11
CDR3: ASRPDRSYEQY

V: TRBV7-6
J: TRBJ2-7
length: 12
CDR3: ASSPYRGDYEQY

V: TRBV7-2
J: TRBJ2-3
length: 10
CDR3: ASSLSRDTQY

V: TRBV5-1
J: TRBJ1-6
length: 11
CDR3: ASSLGGSSTLH

V: TRBV19
J: TRBJ2-5
length: 13
CDR3: ASSTSGTSQETQY

V: TRBV7-2
J: TRBJ2-7
length: 12
CDR3: ASSFGLALGEQY

V: TRBV28
J: TRBJ2-7
length: 10
CDR3: ASSDRMAEQY

V: TRBV3-1
J: TRBJ2-2
length: 18
CDR3: ASSQDRFLTGQGITGELF